This T cell receptor beta chain emerged from a study of blood T cells in healthy people across ages. J was trimmed by 3 bases and V by 1 base; bases with no gene match: 7. Germline loops: CDR1 MGHRA, CDR2 YSYEKL. This CDR3 region has 17 residues. Through a sample-barcoded 5' primer and a J-beta primer mix, a second PCR was run for roughly 6 to 12 cycles. TCRdb reanalysed the 5' RACE reads using MiXCR and keeps one entry per CDR3 protein. Of approximately 600,000 distinct CDR3 sequences in the sample, approximately 59% were seen once. Material for sequencing was blood. V is TRBV4-1 and J is TRBJ2-2, with TRBD2 matching 8 bases. This clonotype originated in a man between 60 and 70 years old in good health. DNA for the CDR3: TGCGCCAGCAGCCAAGTGTCGGGGGGGGCAGACACCGGGGAGCTGTTTTTT. Translation gives CASSQVSGGADTGELFF.